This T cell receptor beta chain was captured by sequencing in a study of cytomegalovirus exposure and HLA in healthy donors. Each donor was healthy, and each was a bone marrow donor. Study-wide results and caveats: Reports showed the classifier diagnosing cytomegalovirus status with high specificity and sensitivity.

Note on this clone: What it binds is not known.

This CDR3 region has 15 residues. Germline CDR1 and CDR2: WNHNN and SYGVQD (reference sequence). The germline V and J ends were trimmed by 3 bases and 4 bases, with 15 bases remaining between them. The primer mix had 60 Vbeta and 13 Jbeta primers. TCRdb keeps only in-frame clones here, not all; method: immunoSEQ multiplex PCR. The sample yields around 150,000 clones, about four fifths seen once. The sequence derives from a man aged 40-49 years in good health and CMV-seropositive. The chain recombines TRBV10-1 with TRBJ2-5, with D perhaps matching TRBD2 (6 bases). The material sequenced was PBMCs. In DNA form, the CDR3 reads TGCGCCAGCAGTGAAGGTAGCGGTTTCAGAGAGACCCAGTACTTC. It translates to CASSEGSGFRETQYF.